These 14 T cell receptor beta chains were all obtained from the same sample, sequenced in a study of chemoradiotherapy in HPV16-positive cancers. Assay: immunoSEQ multiplex PCR; the TCRdb copy retains only in-frame clones and omits some. The sample carries around 40,000 clones, 75% to 85% recorded once. The starting material was blood, obtained from a patient who underwent chemoradiotherapy. Source of these receptors: a human donor with HPV-associated anogenital cancer.

The gene calls are TRBV4-3 and TRBJ2-1, with 12 bases that match TRBD2. Per the germline V gene, CDR1 is LGHNA and CDR2 is YSLEER. The ends lost 5 bases at V and 2 bases at J; junction bases unmatched: 4. This CDR3 has 16 amino acids. This CDR3 reads CASSDGLAGTYNEQFF. The CDR3 nucleotides are TGCGCCAGCAGCGACGGACTAGCGGGGACCTACAATGAGCAGTTCTTC.

This chain uses TRBV10-3 with TRBJ1-1, with D possibly TRBD1 on 5 matching bases. The CDR3 runs 12 residues. Trimming removed 10 bases at V and 2 bases at J, with 11 bases between. CDR1 ENHRY and CDR2 SYGVKD come from the germline V gene. The DNA of the CDR3 is TGTGCCAACCGGGGGAGTAACACTGAAGCTTTCTTT. Protein sequence: CANRGSNTEAFF.

The chain combines TRBV30 with TRBJ1-2; 8 bases map to TRBD1. CDR1 GTSNPN and CDR2 SVGIG come from the germline V gene (reference sequence). V dropped 7 bases and J dropped 4; count of bases not matched to a gene: 5. This CDR3 spans 12 amino acids. CDR3 residues: CASRGQGYGYTF. For the CDR3, the DNA is TGTGCCTCCAGGGGGCAGGGCTATGGCTACACCTTC.

The count of this clone is one. The chain employs TRBV29-1 and TRBJ2-2, with D perhaps TRBD2 (6 bases). Trimming took off 7 bases at V and 5 bases at J, with 20 bases between the two ends. The CDR3 contains 15 residues. Looked up from germline, CDR1 is SQVTM and CDR2 is ANQGSEA. In DNA, the CDR3 is TGCAGCGCTAGCGAAAGGTCCCTCCTTACCGGGGAGCTGTTTTTT. It codes for CSASERSLLTGELFF.

There are a few counts of this clone. This rearrangement joins TRBV10-1 to TRBJ1-5, with 11 bases fitting TRBD1. The CDR3 spans 16 residues. Trimming removed 1 base from V and 6 bases from J; junction bases left unmatched: 5. Germline CDR1 WNHNN, CDR2 SYGVQD (reference sequence). CDR3 in amino acids: CASSEFRDRGFQPQHF. The CDR3, as DNA: TGCGCCAGCAGTGAGTTTAGGGACAGGGGGTTTCAGCCCCAGCATTTT.

The rearrangement joins TRBV5-1 to TRBJ2-1; 10 bases are a match to TRBD1. The V gene end was trimmed by 4 bases and the J gene end by 7 bases; junction bases not matched to a gene: 8. Germline V gives CDR1 SGHRS, CDR2 YFSETQ. The CDR3 has 15 amino acids. The chain's CDR3 is CASSPRGQGTNEQFF. As DNA, the CDR3 is TGCGCCAGCAGCCCGAGGGGACAGGGGACTAATGAGCAGTTCTTC. The full variable domain, rest sourced from reference TRBV5-1 and TRBJ2-1, is KAGVTQTPRYLIKTRGQQVTLSCSPISGHRSVSWYQQTPGQGLQFLFEYFSETQRNKGNFPGRFSGRQFSNSRSEMNVSTLELGDSALYLCASSPRGQGTNEQFFGPGTRLTVL.

The V call is TRBV7-8, the J call TRBJ2-1, with D possibly matching TRBD1 (6 bases). The V gene lost 1 base and the J gene lost 3 bases, with 10 bases spanning the gap. There are 15 residues in the CDR3. Germline CDR1 SGHVS, CDR2 FQNEAQ. This CDR3 is CASSLVRDNYNEQFF. In nucleotides, the CDR3 is TGTGCCAGCAGCTTAGTCCGGGACAACTACAATGAGCAGTTCTTC.

The chain links TRBV7-3 to TRBJ1-1, with a possible D match to TRBD1 (5 bases). This CDR3 region has 15 residues. V lost 7 bases, J lost 1 base, and 16 bases lay in between. Germline V gene lookup returns CDR1 SGHTA and CDR2 FQGTGA. CDR3 sequence reads: CASTPLPRGNTEAFF. In nucleotides, the CDR3 is TGTGCCAGCACCCCCCTCCCGAGGGGGAACACTGAAGCTTTCTTT.

The CDR3 sequence: CAFSRGAWYGYTF. Written as DNA, the CDR3 is TGTGCCTTTTCGAGGGGGGCCTGGTATGGCTACACCTTC. The chain has TRBV30 and TRBJ1-2; D may be TRBD1 (6 bases). This CDR3 spans 13 amino acids. Trimming cost V 7 bases and J 5 bases, with 17 bases left between them. Germline loops: CDR1 GTSNPN, CDR2 SVGIG (reference sequence).

The chain uses TRBV7-2 and TRBJ1-5; TRBD1 might be the D (5 bases). The CDR3 has 16 amino acids. V lost 2 bases, J lost 2 bases, and 13 bases lay in between. Germline CDR1 and CDR2: SGHTA and FQGNSA. The CDR3 region has the DNA TGTGCCAGCAGCTTAAATTCTGGGGCAGGCAATCAGCCCCAGCATTTT. Translated, it gives CASSLNSGAGNQPQHF.

This clone was counted a few times. For the CDR3, the DNA is TGTGCCAGAAGCCGAAGACAGGGTTACACTGAAGCTTTCTTT. As protein: CARSRRQGYTEAFF. The gene calls are TRBV5-3 and TRBJ1-1, with 7 bases that match TRBD1. Being an ORF, TRBV5-3 has a function that is uncertain. The CDR3 loop spans 14 amino acids. J was trimmed by 3 bases and V by 4 bases; bases with no gene match: 6.

DNA for the CDR3: TGTGCCAGCAGGATAATCGGGACGACTAACTACGAGCAGTACTTC. It translates to CASRIIGTTNYEQYF. The V and J genes are TRBV6-1 and TRBJ2-7; D possibly matches TRBD1 or TRBD2 (5 bases each). Germline loops: CDR1 MNHNS, CDR2 SASEGT. The CDR3 runs 15 residues. V lost 6 bases, J lost 3 bases, and 18 bases lay in between.

This chain uses TRBV29-1 with TRBJ1-1; 7 nucleotides match TRBD1. This CDR3 spans 13 amino acids. J gave up 3 bases and V 6 bases, and 7 bases lay outside the gene matches. The V gene's germline CDR1 is SQVTM and CDR2 ANQGSEA. The CDR3 sequence is CSVGFTGDTEAFF. The CDR3 DNA sequence: TGCAGCGTCGGTTTCACAGGGGACACTGAAGCTTTCTTT. Full variable domain (remainder filled in from reference TRBV29-1 and TRBJ1-1): SAVISQKPSRDICQRGTSLTIQCQVDSQVTMMFWYRQQPGQSLTLIATANQGSEATYESGFVIDKFPISRPNLTFSTLTVSNMSPEDSSIYLCSVGFTGDTEAFFGQGTRLTVV.

The chain links TRBV6-1 to TRBJ2-7; the D is unclear. The V and J ends lost 3 bases and 4 bases respectively, with 4 bases between them. Germline values: CDR1 MNHNS, CDR2 SASEGT. The CDR3 extends over 11 amino acids. CDR3 in amino acids: CASSDFYEQYF. The CDR3 coding sequence is TGTGCCAGCAGTGACTTTTACGAGCAGTACTTC.